This paragraph covers one TCR beta chain sequence. Which antigen it targets is not known. No quality values exist for individual bases; no much larger clone is one base distant. The cohort was made up of approximately 670 healthy bone marrow donors. At the time of sampling, every cohort member was nominally healthy, though immune exposures that went unrecorded were likely present. The donor was CMV seropositive and belonged to the group of 270 or so seropositive cohort members. Every donor gave a peripheral blood sample, and the peripheral blood mononuclear cells from that sample were used for TCR beta sequencing. The Qiagen DNeasy Blood Extraction Kit was used to extract genomic DNA from the blood cell samples. The data are from a study of cytomegalovirus exposure and HLA in healthy donors (dated by TCRdb to about 2017). In terms of the full investigation: In an earlier analysis of approximately 500 of the donors, around 290 Gb of sequence data and roughly 100 million unique TCR beta sequences from roughly 200 million T cells were reported. Roughly 300 gigabases of sequencing data and approximately 92 million unique TCR sequences made up an early release that covered fewer than 650 HLA-typed donors. Among the roughly 400 genotyped donors, approximately 76% belonged to the genetic ancestry cluster associated with self-reported Caucasian donors. The study aimed to test whether cataloging public T cell receptors could reveal signatures of past pathogen exposure. Using immunosequencing, the study profiled T cell repertoires from fewer than 700 subjects and related those repertoires to cytomegalovirus serostatus. Along with the approximately 700-subject first cohort, a separate validation cohort of some 130 different subjects was used. High-throughput TCR immunosequencing, statistical association of individual TCRs with disease status, and machine learning were combined to predict cytomegalovirus infection status. A later analysis re-analyzed previously published TCR beta repertoires from roughly 630 donors and added high-resolution HLA genotyping to study TCR occurrence patterns. In the later analysis, no new phenotypic data were used to find candidate immune exposures; instead, reliance was placed on TCR beta sequences and their occurrence across donors. An earlier analysis of 500 to 750 of the donors applied high-throughput TCR beta sequencing to assess whether each TCR beta V gene segment acted as functional or pseudogenic. Donor age, sex, ethnicity and CMV serostatus were compiled together with the repertoire data. A later genetic analysis took genome-wide SNP genotypes for 398 of the 666 donors and used that subset as a discovery cohort. All discovery cohort repertoires had been generated using a single sequencing platform. HLA typing covered class I and class II loci at four-digit resolution. Typing coverage differed by locus: A, B, C, DRB1 and DQB1 were typed in roughly 620-640 donors, DQA1 in roughly 510, DPA1 in approximately 600, and DPB1 in around 440. Four or five DR-DQ haplotypes were handled as single units for association and clustering because linkage in the cohort was strong. Among 300 to 500 genotyped donors of the cohort, an average of around 250,000 unique TCR beta nucleotide sequences was sequenced per donor, of which 15% to 20% were non-productive.

General findings and caveats noted by the study authors: According to a later genetic analysis, donors in an Asian-associated ancestry cluster had fewer N-insertions in productive TCRs than the approximately 650-donor mean. A cluster of highly shared sequence variants was judged likely to represent a technical artifact of the sequencing pipeline. The cohort was sequenced for TCR beta chains only, and without alpha or paired-chain data the features that could be detected were limited. In a later genetic analysis, a missense DCLRE1C variant was associated with V-gene and J-gene trimming of TCR beta chains, and the association was replicated in an independent cohort. Linkage disequilibrium might explain the correlated functional status among segregating V segments, but an unknown experimental factor could not be ruled out. HLA typing was unavailable for some donors at each locus, so association tests used only the typed subset. In vitro tests confirmed that three of the cytomegalovirus-associated TCR beta chains recognize cytomegalovirus antigens. A later analysis found that TCR association rates varied across HLA loci, with DRB1 alleles showing the most associated TCRs and HLA-C alleles the fewest. Because counts were too low, fewer than 20 rarely observed V segments, including chromosome 9 orphons, were excluded from the earlier analysis of around 590 of the donors. The 87-base-pair reads could not distinguish some IMGT-functional V segments, including TRBV6-2 and TRBV6-3, so those segments were excluded. The only immune exposure information available for the cohort was CMV serostatus. An earlier analysis of 587 of the donors showed that most TCR beta V segments appeared in productive rearrangements either about 87% or about 30% of the time, which broadly matched IMGT annotations. A further reported finding was that TCR beta sequences accurately predicted the HLA-A and HLA-B alleles for most subjects in the first cohort. Assigning TCR associations to individual alleles was difficult when HLA alleles, especially DR and DQ, strongly co-occurred. According to a later analysis, parvovirus B19, influenza, CMV and Epstein-Barr virus appeared linked to several top co-occurrence clusters. Most TCR sequences were seen in very few donors, while some public TCRs were found in many individuals. Compared with equally common non-associated chains, HLA-associated TCR beta chains in a later analysis were more clonally expanded and had lower generation probabilities. Specific HLA alleles were associated with 15,000 to 20,000 TCR beta sequences at a false discovery rate of 0.05 in a later analysis. The classifier was reported to diagnose cytomegalovirus status with high specificity and sensitivity in both the original and validation cohorts. In the study, around 160 TCR beta chains were listed as associated with cytomegalovirus. The authors suggested that the approach could potentially be generalized to other disease states and immunological phenotypes. In a later analysis, most CMV-associated TCR beta chains were found to appear HLA-restricted, with HLA associations seemingly driven largely by CMV exposure. Roughly uniform sequencing depth across donors was assumed in presence/absence analyses, although this assumption may not hold.

Library prep was done by the immunoSEQ multiplex PCR assay. For the multiplex PCR, a mixture combining 60 forward primers for TCR Vbeta segments and 13 reverse primers for TCR Jbeta segments was used. Amplification of the CDR3 region of rearranged TCR beta genes was performed with a multiplex PCR assay on genomic DNA. The amplified TCR beta libraries were sequenced on the Illumina HiSeq System as 87-base-pair reads. The authors' analysis ran thus. In a later analysis, around 80 million unique TCR beta chains were counted across the 500 to 850 repertoires, and some 10 million of these chains were shared by at least two donors. To remove PCR and sequencing errors, raw reads were error-corrected and collapsed into unique sequences using a nearest-neighbor algorithm that merged closely related sequences. Alignment of CDR3 sequences to IMGT reference sequences was used to assign V, D and J gene segments. Each retained sequence needed at least a six-nucleotide match to both a V gene segment and a J gene segment. Rearrangements were called productive when the CDR3 lacked stop codons and stayed in frame with V and J; all others were non-productive. CDR3 was defined by IMGT convention, running from the second conserved V-encoded cysteine to the conserved J-encoded phenylalanine. Sequences without an unambiguous match to a single V gene segment were excluded from the earlier analysis of about 640 of the donors. In an earlier analysis of 587 of the donors, a V segment was called functional when productive rearrangements were above 56.7%, and segregating when the standard deviation between donors exceeded 5%. A statistical classification framework was built to diagnose cytomegalovirus status from the catalog of TCR beta chain sequences. A later analysis assigned V and J genes by comparing TCR nucleotide sequences with IMGT/GENE-DB human TR gene sequences. Using the TCRdist pipeline, a later analysis assigned CDR3 sequences along with most-parsimonious VDJ recombination scenarios. In a later analysis, every TCR beta chain was defined by the combination of its CDR3 amino acid sequence and its V-gene family, and reads without a unique V-gene family were dropped. To address suspected cross-contamination and a sequencing artifact, a later analysis removed over 500 highly shared, low-generation-probability nucleotide sequences. In a later analysis, a clonal expansion index was calculated for each public chain from normalized within-repertoire ranks of inferred template counts. A later analysis computed generation probabilities with a VDJ recombination model fitted to out-of-frame rearrangements, and checked the results against IGoR. A later analysis scored TCR-TCR, TCR-HLA and TCR-CMV co-occurrence with hypergeometric tests, applying a repertoire-size bias correction to TCR pairs. In a later analysis, false discovery rates were estimated by permuting HLA or CMV assignments 20 times. In a later analysis, co-occurring TCRs were grouped using DBSCAN, and TCRdist sequence similarity was added for clustering within HLA-allele-positive subsets. Repertoires with fewer than 30,000 or more than 120,000 public chains were left out of co-occurrence clustering, as were about 5 repertoires with anomalous nucleotide sharing. TCRdb mirrors the immuneACCESS table, restricted to in-frame sequences. Some clones are absent from its copies; in checked studies, under half trace to an unresolved V gene, and the reason for the others is unknown. V and J calls and clone size are those listed in that table; D and trimming were worked out from the DNA. The sample has about 140,000 clones on record, 70% to 85% of them singletons. The ten largest clones represent roughly 10% of the sample.

The CDR3 runs 16 amino acids, cysteine and phenylalanine included. CDR3 DNA is the only sequence kept; it has 48 bases, read in frame from the first base. The germline V gene sets CDR1 to LGHNA and CDR2 to YSLEER. V is trimmed back by 3 bases and J by 0 bases, and the junction contains 4 bases that no gene match accounts for. This TCR derives from a woman in her sixties in good health and CMV-seropositive. The chain links TRBV4-3 with TRBJ1-5; TRBD1 agrees with 8 junctional bases. Sequencing was performed on PBMCs. The CDR3 region has the sequence CASSQETGVSNQPQHF. The DNA sequence is as follows: TGCGCCAGCAGCCAGGAGACAGGGGTTAGCAATCAGCCCCAGCATTTT.